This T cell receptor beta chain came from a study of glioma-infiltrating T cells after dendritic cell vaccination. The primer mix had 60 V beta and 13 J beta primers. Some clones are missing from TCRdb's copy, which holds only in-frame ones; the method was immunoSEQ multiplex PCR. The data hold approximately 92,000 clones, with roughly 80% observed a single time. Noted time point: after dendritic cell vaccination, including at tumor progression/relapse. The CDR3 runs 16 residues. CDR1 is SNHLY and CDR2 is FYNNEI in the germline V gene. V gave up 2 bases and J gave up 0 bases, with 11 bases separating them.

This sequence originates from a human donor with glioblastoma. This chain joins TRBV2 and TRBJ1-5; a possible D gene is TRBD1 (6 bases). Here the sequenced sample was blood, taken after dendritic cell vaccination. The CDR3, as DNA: TGTGCCAGCAGTGAAAGGGGGAAGTATAGCAATCAGCCCCAGCATTTT. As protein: CASSERGKYSNQPQHF.